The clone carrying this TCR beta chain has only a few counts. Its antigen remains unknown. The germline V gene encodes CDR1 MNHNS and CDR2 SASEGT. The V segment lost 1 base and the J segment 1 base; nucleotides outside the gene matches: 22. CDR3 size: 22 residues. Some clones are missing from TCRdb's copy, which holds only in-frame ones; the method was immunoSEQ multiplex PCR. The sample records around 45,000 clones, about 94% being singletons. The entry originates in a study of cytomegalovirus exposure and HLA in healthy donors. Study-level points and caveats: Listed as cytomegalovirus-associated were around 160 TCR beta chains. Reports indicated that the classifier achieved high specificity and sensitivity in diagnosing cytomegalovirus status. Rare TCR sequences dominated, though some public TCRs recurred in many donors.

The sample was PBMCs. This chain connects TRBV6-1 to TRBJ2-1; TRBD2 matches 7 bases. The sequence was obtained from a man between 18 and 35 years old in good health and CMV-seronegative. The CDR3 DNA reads TGTGCCAGCAGTGAAGGGTGGAAACCGGGACTACCTAGGAGTAAATCCTACAATGAGCAGTTCTTC. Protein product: CASSEGWKPGLPRSKSYNEQFF.